This T cell receptor beta chain was found in a study of spatial heterogeneity in lung cancer. Study information: TCR and UMI combinations that were unique each appeared, on average, more than ten times in raw reads. Points from the study as a whole: At resection, ubiquitous expanded tumor TCRs appeared in blood more than at follow-up.

TCRdb independently ran MiXCR on the 5' RACE reads; one entry per CDR3 protein. The data contain about 80,000 distinct CDR3 sequences, around 7.8% of them singletons. This clonotype occurred a few times. Its antigen remains unidentified. Time point in this sample: sample taken at primary tumor resection. The sample in question was PBMCs, obtained at surgery. The receptor was isolated from a male donor with early-stage non-small cell lung cancer.

The CDR3 protein is CASSISKASYEQYF. CDR3 DNA sequence: TGTGCCAGCAGTATTTCGAAAGCCTCCTACGAGCAGTACTTC. This chain joins TRBV27 and TRBJ2-7, with D uncertain. With 5 bases removed from V and 0 bases from J, the gap between germline ends came to 11 bases. There are 14 residues in the CDR3. Germline values: CDR1 MNHEY, CDR2 SMNVEV (reference sequence).